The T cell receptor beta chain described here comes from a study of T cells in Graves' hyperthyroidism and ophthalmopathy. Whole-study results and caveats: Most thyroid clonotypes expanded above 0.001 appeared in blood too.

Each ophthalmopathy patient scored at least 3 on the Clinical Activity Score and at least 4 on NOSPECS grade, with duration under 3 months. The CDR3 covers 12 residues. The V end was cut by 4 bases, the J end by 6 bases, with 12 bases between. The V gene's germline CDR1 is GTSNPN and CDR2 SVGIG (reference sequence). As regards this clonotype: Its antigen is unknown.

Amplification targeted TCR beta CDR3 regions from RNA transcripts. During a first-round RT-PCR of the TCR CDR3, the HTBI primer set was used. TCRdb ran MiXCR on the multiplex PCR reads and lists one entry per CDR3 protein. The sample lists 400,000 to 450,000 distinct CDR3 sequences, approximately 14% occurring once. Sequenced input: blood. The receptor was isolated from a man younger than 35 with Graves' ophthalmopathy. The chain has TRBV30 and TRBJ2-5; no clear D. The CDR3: CAWMPHRQTQYF. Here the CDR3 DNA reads TGTGCCTGGATGCCACACCGACAGACCCAGTACTTC.